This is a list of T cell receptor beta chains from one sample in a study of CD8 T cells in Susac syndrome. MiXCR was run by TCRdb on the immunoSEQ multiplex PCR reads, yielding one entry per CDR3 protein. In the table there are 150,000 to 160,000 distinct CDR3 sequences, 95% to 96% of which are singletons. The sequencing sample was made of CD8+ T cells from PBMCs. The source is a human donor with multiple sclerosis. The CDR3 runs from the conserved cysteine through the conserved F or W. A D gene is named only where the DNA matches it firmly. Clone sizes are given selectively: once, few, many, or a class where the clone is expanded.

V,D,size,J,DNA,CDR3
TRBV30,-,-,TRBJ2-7,TGTGCCTGGACCGGGACTGGGACCTACGAGCAGTACTTC,CAWTGTGTYEQYF
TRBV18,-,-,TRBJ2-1,TGTGCCAGCTCACTGCGCGGGCTGGACTACAATGAGCAGTTCTTC,CASSLRGLDYNEQFF
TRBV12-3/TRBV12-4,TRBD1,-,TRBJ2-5,TGTGCCACGGGGCACAGGGGGCTCCAAGAGACCCAGTACTTC,CATGHRGLQETQYF
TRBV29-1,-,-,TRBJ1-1,TGCAGCGTTGCAGCCGACACTGAAGCTTTCTTT,CSVAADTEAFF
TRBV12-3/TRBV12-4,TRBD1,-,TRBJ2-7,TGTGCCAGCAAATCCGGGACAGGGGCATTCTACGAGCAGTACTTC,CASKSGTGAFYEQYF
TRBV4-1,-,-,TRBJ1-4,TGCGCCAGCAGCTACCAATTCCCGGAGGAAACTAATGAAAAACTGTTTTTT,CASSYQFPEETNEKLFF
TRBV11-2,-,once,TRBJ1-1,TGTGCCAGCAGCTACCCACTTGGGAACACTGAAGCTTTCTTT,CASSYPLGNTEAFF
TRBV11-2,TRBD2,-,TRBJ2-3,TGTGCCAGCAGCCCATCGAGCGGGGGGGGATGGGATACGCAGTATTTT,CASSPSSGGGWDTQYF
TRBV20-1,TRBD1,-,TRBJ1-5,TGCAGTGCCCTGGACAGGACCAATCAGCCCCAGCATTTT,CSALDRTNQPQHF
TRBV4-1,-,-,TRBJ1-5,TGCGCCAGCAGCCAAGTCCAGGGAGATCAGCCCCAGCATTTT,CASSQVQGDQPQHF
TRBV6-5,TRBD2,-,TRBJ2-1,TGTGCCAGCAGTTACTCGGCTAGCGGGGAAGGGGAGCAGTTCTTC,CASSYSASGEGEQFF
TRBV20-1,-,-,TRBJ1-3,TGCAGTGCTAACCTAAGGGACAACTCTGGAAACACCATATATTTT,CSANLRDNSGNTIYF
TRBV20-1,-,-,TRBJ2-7,TGCAGTGCCCCGCCCCTACTGGGCTACGAGCAGTACTTC,CSAPPLLGYEQYF
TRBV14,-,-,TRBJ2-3,TGTGCCAGCAGCCAAGAGTGGGATACGCAGTATTTT,CASSQEWDTQYF
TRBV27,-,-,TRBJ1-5,TGTGCCAGCAGTTCTAAGGGGTTGAGCAATCAGCCCCAGCATTTT,CASSSKGLSNQPQHF
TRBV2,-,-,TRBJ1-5,TGTGCCAGCAGTGATTGGCGCGGCAATCAGCCCCAGCATTTT,CASSDWRGNQPQHF
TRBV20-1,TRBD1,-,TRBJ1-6,TGCAGTGCCAGGGGGACAGGTGACAATTCACCCCTCCACTTT,CSARGTGDNSPLHF
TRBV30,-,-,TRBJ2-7,TGTGCCTGTGATCCTGGTACCTACGAGCAGTACTTC,CACDPGTYEQYF
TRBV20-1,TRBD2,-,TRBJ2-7,TGCAGTGCTAGAGGGAAACAACTAGCGGGGGACTACGAGCAGTACTTC,CSARGKQLAGDYEQYF
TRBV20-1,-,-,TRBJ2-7,TGCAGTGCTAGAGATCAGGGTGGCTACGAGCAGTACTTC,CSARDQGGYEQYF
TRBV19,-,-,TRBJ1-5,TGTGCCAGTACCCCGGGGTACAATCAGCCCCAGCATTTT,CASTPGYNQPQHF
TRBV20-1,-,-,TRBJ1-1,TGCAGTGCTATCCGCCCAGGGACTGAAGCTTTCTTT,CSAIRPGTEAFF
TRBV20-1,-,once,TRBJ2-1,TGCAGTGCCCTGGAAGCGAATTCCTACAATGAGCAGTTCTTC,CSALEANSYNEQFF
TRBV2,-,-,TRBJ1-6,TGTGCCAGCAGTGGTGGGACGGGGGATAATTCACCCCTCCACTTT,CASSGGTGDNSPLHF
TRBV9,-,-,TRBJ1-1,TGTGCCAGCAGCGTAGGCACGGGAACTGAAGCTTTCTTT,CASSVGTGTEAFF
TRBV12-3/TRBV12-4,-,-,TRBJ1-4,TGTGCCAGCCAGGGCGAAAAACTGTTTTTT,CASQGEKLFF
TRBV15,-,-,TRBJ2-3,TGTGCCACCCACCTCACTAGCACAGATACGCAGTATTTT,CATHLTSTDTQYF
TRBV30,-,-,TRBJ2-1,TGTGCCTGGAACGATGCCACCTACAATGAGCAGTTCTTC,CAWNDATYNEQFF
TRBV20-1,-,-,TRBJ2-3,TGCAGTGCTTTGTCAGATACGCAGTATTTT,CSALSDTQYF
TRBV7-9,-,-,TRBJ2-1,TGTGCCAGCAGCTTAGTAGGACCAGGGTACAATGAGCAGTTCTTC,CASSLVGPGYNEQFF
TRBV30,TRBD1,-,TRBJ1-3,TGTGCCCGGACAGGAATCCAGTCTGGAAACACCATATATTTT,CARTGIQSGNTIYF
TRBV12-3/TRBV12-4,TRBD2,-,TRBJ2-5,TGTGCCAGCAGTCTCTTAGCGGGGGGACAGACCCAGTACTTC,CASSLLAGGQTQYF
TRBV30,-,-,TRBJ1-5,TGTGCCTGGAGTGTTTCGTCGAGCAATCAGCCCCAGCATTTT,CAWSVSSSNQPQHF
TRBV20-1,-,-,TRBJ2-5,TGCAGTGCTAGAGGGGGGCGGGACAAGAGAGGGCAGACCCAGTACTTC,CSARGGRDKRGQTQYF
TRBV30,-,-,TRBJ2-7,TGTGCCTGGAGTTGGAACACCTACGAGCAGTACTTC,CAWSWNTYEQYF
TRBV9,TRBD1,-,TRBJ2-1,TGTGCCAGCAGCGTAGGGGGACAGAGTAACAATGAGCAGTTCTTC,CASSVGGQSNNEQFF
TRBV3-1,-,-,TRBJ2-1,TGTGCCAGCAGCCAAGCTTCGAGGGCCGAGCGCTCCTACAATGAGCAGTTCTTC,CASSQASRAERSYNEQFF
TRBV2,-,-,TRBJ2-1,TGTGCCAGCAGTTCTCCTCTGGACAGGGAGGGAGACAATGAGCAGTTCTTC,CASSSPLDREGDNEQFF
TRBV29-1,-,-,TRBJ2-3,TGCAGCGTTCCCCCGGACCGAGGCAATTATACGCAGTATTTT,CSVPPDRGNYTQYF
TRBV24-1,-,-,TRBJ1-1,TGTGCCACCAGTGAAGGACGGGACACTGAAGCTTTCTTT,CATSEGRDTEAFF
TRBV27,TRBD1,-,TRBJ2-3,TGTGCCAGCAGTATCCGGGACAGGGGGTCAGATACGCAGTATTTT,CASSIRDRGSDTQYF
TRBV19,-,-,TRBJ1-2,TGTGCCAGTTCAACAGATTCCCCGAACTATGGCTACACCTTC,CASSTDSPNYGYTF
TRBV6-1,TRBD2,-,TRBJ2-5,TGTGCCAGCAGTGACCCGCGCGGGGGGGGTCAAGAGACCCAGTACTTC,CASSDPRGGGQETQYF
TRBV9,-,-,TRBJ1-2,TGTGCCAGCAGCGGACTACGGGACGGGAACTATGGCTACACCTTC,CASSGLRDGNYGYTF
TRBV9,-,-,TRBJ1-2,TGTGCCAGCAGCGCAGCAGGGAGCAACTATGGCTACACCTTC,CASSAAGSNYGYTF
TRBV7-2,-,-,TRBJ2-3,TGTGCCAGCAGCTCCGGGTATGAAGATACGCAGTATTTT,CASSSGYEDTQYF
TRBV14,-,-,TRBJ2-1,TGTGCCAGCAGCCAAACCTACAATGAGCAGTTCTTC,CASSQTYNEQFF
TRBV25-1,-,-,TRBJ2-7,TGTGCCAGTGCCGGGTCACAATCCTACGAGCAGTACTTC,CASAGSQSYEQYF
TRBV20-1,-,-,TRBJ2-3,TGCAGTGCCCTGAGTCGCGGATTTAGCACAGATACGCAGTATTTT,CSALSRGFSTDTQYF
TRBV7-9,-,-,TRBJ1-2,TGTGCCAGCAGCCCCTCGTTAGACTATGGCTACACCTTC,CASSPSLDYGYTF
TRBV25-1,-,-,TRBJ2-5,TGTGCCAGTGGTTCTGGGGAGACCCAGTACTTC,CASGSGETQYF
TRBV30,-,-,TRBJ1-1,TGTGCCTGGAGTGCGAAAAGGGGGTGGAACACTGAAGCTTTCTTT,CAWSAKRGWNTEAFF
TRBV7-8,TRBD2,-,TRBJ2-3,TGTGCCAGCAGCACAATATTCCTAGCGGGGGGGATTACTGGCACAGATACGCAGTATTTT,CASSTIFLAGGITGTDTQYF